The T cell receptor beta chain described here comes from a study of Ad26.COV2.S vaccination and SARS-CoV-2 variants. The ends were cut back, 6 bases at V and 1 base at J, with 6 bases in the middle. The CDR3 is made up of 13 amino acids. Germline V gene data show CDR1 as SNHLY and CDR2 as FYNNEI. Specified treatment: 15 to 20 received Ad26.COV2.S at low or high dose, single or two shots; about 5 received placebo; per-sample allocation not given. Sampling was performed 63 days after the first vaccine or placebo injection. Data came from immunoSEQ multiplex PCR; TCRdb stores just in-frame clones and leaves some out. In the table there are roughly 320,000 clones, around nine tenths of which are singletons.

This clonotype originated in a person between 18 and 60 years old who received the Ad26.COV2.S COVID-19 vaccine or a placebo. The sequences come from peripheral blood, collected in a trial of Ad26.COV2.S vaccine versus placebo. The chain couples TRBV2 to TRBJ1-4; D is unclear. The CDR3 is CASRARTNEKLFF. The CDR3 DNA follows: TGTGCCAGCAGAGCCAGAACTAATGAAAAACTGTTTTTT.